The TCR beta chain under discussion was sequenced for a study of T cell changes during pregnancy in multiple sclerosis (dated by TCRdb to between 2019 and 2020). For the study in its entirety: In women with multiple sclerosis, the researchers looked at how the T cell repertoire shifted as pregnancy progressed.

Note on this clone: It has no known antigen specificity. No much larger clonotype is one base removed from it; base qualities were not supplied.

The CDR3 sequence holds 16 residues, the cysteine and phenylalanine included. Left in the record is the CDR3 DNA by itself, 48 bases read in frame from the first base. V trim: 1 base; J trim: 2 bases; unmatched bases: 8. From the germline V gene, CDR1 is SGHRS and CDR2 is YFSETQ. The library was obtained by the immunoSEQ multiplex PCR assay. TCRdb took this table from immuneACCESS and kept in-frame rearrangements with V and J called. Such tables lack part of the clones; where checked against another copy, unresolved V genes explain under half of the gap, and the rest is unexplained. The sample table contains tens of thousands of clones; only one count was recorded for 93% of them. Of the sample, over 2% is held by the ten largest clones.

The chain employs TRBV5-1 and TRBJ2-5; TRBD1 matches 7 bases in the middle. Sequenced here: peripheral blood, sampled in the second trimester of pregnancy. This receptor was obtained from a female donor with multiple sclerosis, enrolled in a pregnancy study. The CDR3 in this case is CASSLTGQGEQETQYF. The sequenced DNA is TGCGCCAGCAGCTTGACAGGGCAGGGGGAACAAGAGACCCAGTACTTC. With the rest looked up from the reference TRBV5-1 and TRBJ2-5 genes rather than sequenced, the full variable domain is KAGVTQTPRYLIKTRGQQVTLSCSPISGHRSVSWYQQTPGQGLQFLFEYFSETQRNKGNFPGRFSGRQFSNSRSEMNVSTLELGDSALYLCASSLTGQGEQETQYFGPGTRLLVL.